The rows below give T cell receptor beta chains drawn from one sample of a study of shared clonotypes between healthy human individuals. Here immunoSEQ multiplex PCR was the method, and the copy in TCRdb shows in-frame clones only, minus some. This table has some 2,000,000 clones, about 95% appearing once. Sequenced sample: naive CD8+ T cells sorted from blood. The receptors shown here come from a man between 18 and 35 years old in good health. CDR3s leave out the opening cysteine and the closing phenylalanine or tryptophan. D genes are given only for firm matches. Clone size appears in some rows only: once, few, many, or a class for an expanded clone.

TRBJ2-1 - TRBV7-6 - ASSPLPGPYNEQF
TRBJ1-2 - TRBV9 - ASSGSMSYGYT
TRBJ2-2 TRBD2 TRBV7-6 - ASSFNSGSSYTNTGELF
TRBJ2-7 - TRBV5-4 once ASKPGHSYEQY
TRBJ2-5 - TRBV18 few ASRQASQETQY
TRBJ2-7 - TRBV2 - ASSGPLGARKEQY
TRBJ2-7 - TRBV5-1 - ASRRVDDSYEQY
TRBJ2-7 TRBD2 TRBV2 - ASSEIPAGGSSYEQY
TRBJ2-1 - TRBV7-9 - ASSDLIQGGNYNEQF
TRBJ1-1 - TRBV5-6 - ASSRGAFEAF
TRBJ2-2 - TRBV5-6 once ASSLVRGWELF
TRBJ2-7 - TRBV5-3 - ARSSGHSSYEQY
TRBJ1-3 - TRBV2 - ASSEGPGNTIY
TRBJ1-2 TRBD1 TRBV9 - ASSVGTGSNYGYT
TRBJ2-1 TRBD2 TRBV7-9 - ASSLAVLAGDEQF
TRBJ2-7 - TRBV5-1 - ASSYRTENYEQY
TRBJ2-5 - TRBV7-9 - ASSPDVQETQY
TRBJ1-3 - TRBV28 - ASSFMGAGNTIY
TRBJ2-7 - TRBV19 - ASSGRHGAYEQY
TRBJ1-1 - TRBV7-8 - ASSFSGEGLNTEAF
TRBJ2-6 - TRBV25-1 - ASSPTGANVLT
TRBJ2-1 - TRBV28 - ASSLGENEQF
TRBJ2-2 TRBD1 TRBV27 - ASRGQGPMDTGELF
TRBJ2-1 TRBD2 TRBV5-3 - ARSNQGSKASGSLLDEQF
TRBJ2-2 TRBD1 TRBV15 - ATSGTGSTGELF
TRBJ2-7 - TRBV11-2 - ASSLVGGTLYEQY
TRBJ2-7 - TRBV7-9 - ASSSPLSHEQY
TRBJ1-2 - TRBV7-9 - ASTPKGSQAGLGYT
TRBJ2-7 - TRBV4-3 - ASSQDRDPRTYEQY
TRBJ2-7 - TRBV4-1 - ASSQRDGTYEQY
TRBJ2-1 - TRBV10-3 - AISESGLVPYNEQF
TRBJ2-2 TRBD1 TRBV5-4 - ASSPGDGTGRRGELF
TRBJ2-5 - TRBV2 - ASSGRDSQY
TRBJ2-7 TRBD1 TRBV27 - ASSPRDRFAYEQY
TRBJ2-7 - TRBV5-6 - ASSRGASYEQY
TRBJ2-5 TRBD2 TRBV7-7 - ASSWGTSGQETQY
TRBJ1-2 - TRBV9 - ASSVGGYDGYT
TRBJ1-2 - TRBV5-4 - ASNWGGSGYGYT
TRBJ2-1 TRBD1 TRBV7-2 - ASRAGTGEGEQF
TRBJ2-7 - TRBV6-5 - ASSPGSYAPYEQY
TRBJ1-5 - TRBV10-1 once ASSGGIPRRYSNQPQH
TRBJ2-7 TRBD1 TRBV2 - ASSEVGTGWYEQY
TRBJ2-1 - TRBV28 once ASTHPGERFVNEQF
TRBJ1-4 - TRBV19 once ASSVTADEKLF
TRBJ1-1 - TRBV4-1 once ASSHPDTEAF
TRBJ2-3 - TRBV19 - ASTGSWGPTDTQY
TRBJ2-1 TRBD1 TRBV5-4 - ASSDREFGNEQF
TRBJ2-3 - TRBV2 - ASSEQNSGTDTQY
TRBJ2-5 - TRBV6-4 - ASSVLVGETQY
TRBJ2-7 TRBD1 TRBV14 - ASSQGGQVSYEQY
TRBJ2-7 - TRBV5-6 - ASSFWGGEQY
TRBJ2-1 TRBD2 TRBV4-1 - ASSSSGGAYNEQF
TRBJ2-1 - TRBV4-2 - ASSQGWDNEQF